The 14 T cell receptor beta chains listed next were all sequenced from one sample in a study of OX40 agonist ivuxolimab in advanced cancers. Profiling relied on immunoSEQ multiplex PCR, and the TCRdb table lists in-frame clones only, not all of them. The sample lists about 52,000 clones, roughly nine tenths occurring once. The sequencing here drew on CD4+ or CD8+ T cells sorted from blood, taken in a trial of the OX40 agonist ivuxolimab. The origin of the receptors is an adult with an advanced solid tumor such as melanoma, head and neck, liver or kidney cancer.

The chain links TRBV2 to TRBJ2-1, with 8 bases aligning to TRBD2. V lost 7 bases to trimming and J lost 0 bases; unmatched junction nucleotides: 5. The germline V gene encodes CDR1 SNHLY and CDR2 FYNNEI. CDR3 length: 15 amino acids. The CDR3 loop is CASTEGTSSYNEQFF. CDR3 sequence (DNA): TGTGCCAGCACCGAGGGGACTAGCTCCTACAATGAGCAGTTCTTC.

The chain couples TRBV2 to TRBJ2-5; D gene uncertain. The CDR3 is 14 amino acids. CDR1 is SNHLY and CDR2 is FYNNEI in the germline V gene. With 8 bases removed from V and 0 bases from J, the gap between germline ends came to 13 bases. DNA for the CDR3: TGTGCCAGCGCGTTCACACCTTACCAAGAGACCCAGTACTTC. Translating it yields CASAFTPYQETQYF.

The chain is built from TRBV4-3 and TRBJ2-2; 9 bases fit TRBD2. Germline values: CDR1 LGHNA, CDR2 YSLEER. This CDR3 has 17 amino acids. Losses at the gene ends were 1 base for V and 3 bases for J; bases not matched to a gene: 6. The CDR3 loop is CASSQGIAGADTGELFF. The CDR3 coding sequence is TGCGCCAGCAGCCAAGGAATAGCGGGGGCGGACACCGGGGAGCTGTTTTTT.

The chain links TRBV19 to TRBJ1-6; 8 bases map to TRBD1. This CDR3 is 14 amino acids long. Germline CDR1 and CDR2: LNHDA and SQIVND (reference sequence). The J segment lost 10 bases and the V segment lost 1 base, leaving 3 bases of the junction unmatched. The CDR3 is CASSIAGGGSPLHF. The CDR3 coding sequence is TGTGCCAGTAGTATAGCAGGGGGCGGATCACCCCTCCACTTT.

J is TRBJ1-6 and V is TRBV6-5; 7 bases are a match to TRBD1. Germline-derived CDR1 and CDR2 are MNHEY and SVGAGI. Unmatched junction bases numbered 10, after V lost 4 bases and J lost 10 bases. The CDR3 spans 15 residues. The CDR3 region has the DNA TGTGCCAGCAGTTCATCCGGGACAGACTACTCACCCCTCCACTTT. As protein: CASSSSGTDYSPLHF.

V gene TRBV2 combines with J gene TRBJ2-7; D is perhaps TRBD1 (5 bases). CDR1 is SNHLY and CDR2 is FYNNEI in the germline V gene. There are 15 residues in the CDR3. The ends were cut back, 1 base at V and 1 base at J, with 11 bases in the middle. As DNA, the CDR3 is TGTGCCAGCAGTGAAGGTGTACAGGTATCCTACGAGCAGTACTTC. Its translation is CASSEGVQVSYEQYF.

This clone was observed a handful of times. V is TRBV6-4 and J is TRBJ2-2; a possible D gene is TRBD1 (6 bases). V was cut by 0 bases and J by 7 bases, with 9 bases left in between. Germline loops: CDR1 MRHNA, CDR2 SNTAGT. The CDR3 has 14 residues. The CDR3 here is CASSDSEGGGELFF. The CDR3 nucleotides are TGTGCCAGCAGTGACTCAGAAGGGGGCGGGGAGCTGTTTTTT.

The V and J genes are TRBV27 and TRBJ2-7; weak D call: TRBD1 (5 bases). This CDR3 is built from 15 residues. Germline values: CDR1 MNHEY, CDR2 SMNVEV (reference sequence). Trimming stripped 4 bases from V and 2 bases from J, with 15 bases between. The CDR3 loop reads CASSSVPGKAYEQYF. The CDR3 DNA sequence: TGTGCCAGCAGTTCTGTGCCAGGGAAAGCCTACGAGCAGTACTTC.

Points on this clone: Sequence at one end of the junction differs from germline and may be a read error. The gene calls are TRBV5-1 and TRBJ2-3; perhaps TRBD1 as D (6 bases). The CDR3 sequence is 16 residues long. Germline V gene sequence: CDR1 SGHRS, CDR2 YFSETQ. CDR3 in amino acids: CASSLGAGVGSPTQYF. The CDR3 coding sequence is TGTGCCAGCAGCTTGGGTGCAGGGGTCGGTTCGCCTACGCAGTATTTT.

V is TRBV5-6 and J is TRBJ2-1, with 11 positions matching TRBD2. CDR3 length: 15 residues. CDR1 is SGHDT and CDR2 is YYEEEE in the germline V gene. Trimming at V came to 4 bases and at J to 7 bases, leaving 7 bases not matched to a gene. CDR3 nucleotide sequence: TGTGCCAGCAGCCCGAATAGCGGGGGGGCGAATGAGCAGTTCTTC. It codes for CASSPNSGGANEQFF. Supplemented by reference TRBV5-6 and TRBJ2-1, the full variable domain reads DAGVTQSPTHLIKTRGQQVTLRCSPKSGHDTVSWYQQALGQGPQFIFQYYEEEERQRGNFPDRFSGHQFPNYSSELNVNALLLGDSALYLCASSPNSGGANEQFFGPGTRLTVL.

The chain has TRBV5-4 and TRBJ2-7; 9 nucleotides align to TRBD1. The CDR3 runs 14 residues. The ends lost 2 bases at V and 4 bases at J; junction bases unmatched: 4. From germline, CDR1 is SGHNT and CDR2 YYREEE (reference sequence). CDR3 loop: CASSFRDRDYEQYF. The CDR3, as DNA: TGTGCCAGCAGCTTCCGGGACAGGGATTACGAGCAGTACTTC. The entire variable domain, with the rest obtained from reference TRBV5-4 and TRBJ2-7, is as follows: ETGVTQSPTHLIKTRGQQVTLRCSSQSGHNTVSWYQQALGQGPQFIFQYYREEENGRGNFPPRFSGLQFPNYSSELNVNALELDDSALYLCASSFRDRDYEQYFGPGTRLTVT.

The count of this clone is one. The V gene is TRBV9, the J gene TRBJ2-7, with 9 bases lining up with TRBD1. The germline V gene has CDR1 SGDLS and CDR2 YYNGEE. This CDR3 region has 16 residues. V was clipped by 0 bases and J by 3 bases; unmatched bases: 7. The CDR3 sequence is CASSVGAGTGSYEQYF. The CDR3 nucleotides read TGTGCCAGCAGCGTAGGGGCCGGGACAGGGAGCTACGAGCAGTACTTC.

The CDR3 spells CASSPEDRESETQYF. The CDR3 nucleotides are TGTGCCAGCAGCCCAGAAGACAGGGAGTCTGAGACCCAGTACTTC. The chain carries TRBV7-6 and TRBJ2-5; 7 bases align to TRBD1. The CDR3 sequence is 15 residues long. Trimming at V came to 5 bases and at J to 5 bases, leaving 11 bases not matched to a gene. CDR1 is SGHVS, CDR2 FNYEAQ, per germline.

The chain employs TRBV4-3 and TRBJ2-2; D possibly corresponds to TRBD2 (6 bases). The V gene's germline CDR1 is LGHNA and CDR2 YSLEER. Deletions cut 1 base from V and 0 bases from J, with 12 bases between. CDR3 size: 17 residues. CDR3 sequence reads: CASSQVPGVSNTGELFF. The CDR3 coding sequence is TGCGCCAGCAGCCAAGTTCCGGGGGTGTCGAACACCGGGGAGCTGTTTTTT.